The entry below gives a single T cell receptor beta chain sequence along with its context. The data stem from a study of blood T cell repertoires in COVID-19. This CDR3 region has 15 residues. V shed 4 bases, J shed 7 bases, and the junction held 8 bases outside the gene matches. The V gene's germline CDR1 is SNHLY and CDR2 FYNNEI. Libraries were prepared by immunoSEQ multiplex PCR; TCRdb keeps only in-frame clonotypes and omits some of them. The data show a few hundred thousand clones, 65% to 90% seen once. Sequenced: peripheral blood. This sequence joins TRBV2 and TRBJ2-1; 9 bases are a match to TRBD1. The origin of this receptor is a middle-aged man who had recovered from COVID-19. Here the CDR3 DNA reads TGTGCCAGCAGTGGGGGACAGGGTTTTTCAAATGAGCAGTTCTTC. Its protein is CASSGGQGFSNEQFF. The full variable domain, completed using reference TRBV2 and TRBJ2-1, is EPEVTQTPSHQVTQMGQEVILRCVPISNHLYFYWYRQILGQKVEFLVSFYNNEISEKSEIFDDQFSVERPDGSNFTLKIRSTKLEDSAMYFCASSGGQGFSNEQFFGPGTRLTVL.